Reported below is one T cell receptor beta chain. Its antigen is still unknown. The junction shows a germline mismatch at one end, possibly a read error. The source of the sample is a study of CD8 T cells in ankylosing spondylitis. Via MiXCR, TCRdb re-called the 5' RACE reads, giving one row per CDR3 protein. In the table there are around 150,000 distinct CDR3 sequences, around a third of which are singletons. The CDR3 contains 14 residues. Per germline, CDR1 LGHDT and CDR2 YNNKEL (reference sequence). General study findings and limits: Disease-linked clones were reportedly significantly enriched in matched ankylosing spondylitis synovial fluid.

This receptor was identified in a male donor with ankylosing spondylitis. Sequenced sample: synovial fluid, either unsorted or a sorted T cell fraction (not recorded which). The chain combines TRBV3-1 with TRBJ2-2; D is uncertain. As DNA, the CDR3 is TGTGCCAGCAACCAAGAAGGAGTGGTCGGGGAGCTGTTTTTT. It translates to CASNQEGVVGELFF.